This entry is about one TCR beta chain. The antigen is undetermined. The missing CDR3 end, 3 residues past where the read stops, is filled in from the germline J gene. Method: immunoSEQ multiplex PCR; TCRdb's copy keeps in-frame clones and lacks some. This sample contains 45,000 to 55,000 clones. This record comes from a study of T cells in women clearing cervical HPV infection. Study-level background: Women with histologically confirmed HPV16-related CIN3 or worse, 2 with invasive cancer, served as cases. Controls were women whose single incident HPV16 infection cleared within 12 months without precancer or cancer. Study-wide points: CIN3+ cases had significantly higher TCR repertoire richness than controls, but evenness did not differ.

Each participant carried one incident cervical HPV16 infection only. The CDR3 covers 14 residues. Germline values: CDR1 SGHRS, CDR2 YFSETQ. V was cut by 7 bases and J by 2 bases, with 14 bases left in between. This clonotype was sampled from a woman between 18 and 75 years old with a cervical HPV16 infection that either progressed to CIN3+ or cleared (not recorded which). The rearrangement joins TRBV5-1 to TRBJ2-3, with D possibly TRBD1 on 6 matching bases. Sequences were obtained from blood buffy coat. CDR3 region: CASSSGEITDTQYF. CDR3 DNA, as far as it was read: TGCGCCAGCTCCTCAGGGGAGATCACAGATACG. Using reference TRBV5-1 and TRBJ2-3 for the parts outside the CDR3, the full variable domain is KAGVTQTPRYLIKTRGQQVTLSCSPISGHRSVSWYQQTPGQGLQFLFEYFSETQRNKGNFPGRFSGRQFSNSRSEMNVSTLELGDSALYLCASSSGEITDTQYFGPGTRLTVL.